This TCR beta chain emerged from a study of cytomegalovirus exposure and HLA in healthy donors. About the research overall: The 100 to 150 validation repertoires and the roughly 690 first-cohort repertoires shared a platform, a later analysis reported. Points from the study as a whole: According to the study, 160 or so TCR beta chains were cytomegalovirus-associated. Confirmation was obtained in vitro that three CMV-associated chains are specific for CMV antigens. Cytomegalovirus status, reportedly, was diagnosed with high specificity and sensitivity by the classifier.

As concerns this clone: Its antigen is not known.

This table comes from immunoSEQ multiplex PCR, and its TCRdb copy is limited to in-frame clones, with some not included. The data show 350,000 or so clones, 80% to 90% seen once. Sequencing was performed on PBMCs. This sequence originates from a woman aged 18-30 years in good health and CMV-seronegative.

The CDR3 DNA reads as TGCGCCAGCAGCCAGACACCAGTTCCCAGCTCCTACAATGAGCAGTTCTTC. Translating gives CASSQTPVPSSYNEQFF. V is TRBV4-1 and J is TRBJ2-1, with D uncertain. V shed 3 bases and J shed 0 bases, with 15 bases lying between them. Germline values: CDR1 MGHRA, CDR2 YSYEKL. There are 17 residues in the CDR3.